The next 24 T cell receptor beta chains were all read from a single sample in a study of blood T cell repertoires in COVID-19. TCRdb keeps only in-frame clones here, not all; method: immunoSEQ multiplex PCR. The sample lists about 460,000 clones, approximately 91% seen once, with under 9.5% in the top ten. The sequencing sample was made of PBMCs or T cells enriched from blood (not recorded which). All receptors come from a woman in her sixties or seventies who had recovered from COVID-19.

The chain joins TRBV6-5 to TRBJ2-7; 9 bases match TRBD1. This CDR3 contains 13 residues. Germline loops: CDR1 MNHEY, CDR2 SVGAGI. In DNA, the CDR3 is TGTGGGCAGCTCGGGACAGGGACCTACGAGCAGTACTTC. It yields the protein CGQLGTGTYEQYF.

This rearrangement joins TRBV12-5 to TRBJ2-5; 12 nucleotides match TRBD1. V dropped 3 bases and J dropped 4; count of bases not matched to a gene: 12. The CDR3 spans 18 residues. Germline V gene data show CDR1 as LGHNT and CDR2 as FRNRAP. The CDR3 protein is CASGLMADGTGGVETQYF. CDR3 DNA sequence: TGTGCTAGTGGTTTAATGGCGGACGGGACAGGGGGCGTAGAGACCCAGTACTTC.

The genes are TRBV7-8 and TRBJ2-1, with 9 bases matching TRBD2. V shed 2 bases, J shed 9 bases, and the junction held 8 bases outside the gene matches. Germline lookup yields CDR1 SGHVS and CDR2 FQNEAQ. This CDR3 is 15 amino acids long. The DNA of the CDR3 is TGTGCCAGCAGCTTACGCGGGGGGGCTGGAGGTGAGCAGTTCTTC. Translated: CASSLRGGAGGEQFF.

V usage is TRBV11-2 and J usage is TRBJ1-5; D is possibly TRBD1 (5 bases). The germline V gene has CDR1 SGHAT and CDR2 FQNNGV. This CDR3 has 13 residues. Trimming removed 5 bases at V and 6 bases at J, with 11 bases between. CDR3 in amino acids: CASSRQSGQPQHF. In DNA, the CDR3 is TGTGCCAGCAGCCGACAGTCGGGTCAGCCCCAGCATTTT.

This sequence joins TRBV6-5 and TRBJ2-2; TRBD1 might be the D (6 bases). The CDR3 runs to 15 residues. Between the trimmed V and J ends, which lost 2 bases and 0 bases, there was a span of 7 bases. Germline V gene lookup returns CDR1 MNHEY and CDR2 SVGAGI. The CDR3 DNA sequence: TGTGCCAGCAGTTACGGGACATCGAACACCGGGGAGCTGTTTTTT. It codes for CASSYGTSNTGELFF.

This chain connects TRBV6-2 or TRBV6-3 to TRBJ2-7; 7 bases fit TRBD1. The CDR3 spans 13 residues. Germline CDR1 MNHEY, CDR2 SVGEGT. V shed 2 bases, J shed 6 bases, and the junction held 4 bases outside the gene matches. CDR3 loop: CASSYPTGTEQYV. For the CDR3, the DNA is TGTGCCAGCAGTTACCCGACAGGGACCGAGCAGTACGTC.

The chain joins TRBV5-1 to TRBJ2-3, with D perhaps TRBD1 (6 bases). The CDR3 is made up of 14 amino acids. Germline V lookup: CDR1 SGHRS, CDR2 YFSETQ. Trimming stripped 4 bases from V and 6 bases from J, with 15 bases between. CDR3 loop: CASSSQGPADTQYF. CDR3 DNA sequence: TGCGCCAGCAGCAGTCAGGGGCCCGCCGATACGCAGTATTTT.

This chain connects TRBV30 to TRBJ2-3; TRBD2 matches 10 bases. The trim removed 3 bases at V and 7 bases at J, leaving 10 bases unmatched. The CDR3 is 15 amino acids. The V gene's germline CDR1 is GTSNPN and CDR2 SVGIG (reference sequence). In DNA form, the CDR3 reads TGTGCCTGGAGAGCTAGCGGGGGCCTACCGTATACGCAGTATTTT. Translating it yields CAWRASGGLPYTQYF.

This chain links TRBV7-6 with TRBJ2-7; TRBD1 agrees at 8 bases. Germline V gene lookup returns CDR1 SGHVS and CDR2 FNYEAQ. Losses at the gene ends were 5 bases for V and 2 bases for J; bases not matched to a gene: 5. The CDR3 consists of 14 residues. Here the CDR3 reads CASSARDRTYEQYF. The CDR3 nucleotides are TGTGCCAGCAGCGCTAGGGACAGGACCTACGAGCAGTACTTC.

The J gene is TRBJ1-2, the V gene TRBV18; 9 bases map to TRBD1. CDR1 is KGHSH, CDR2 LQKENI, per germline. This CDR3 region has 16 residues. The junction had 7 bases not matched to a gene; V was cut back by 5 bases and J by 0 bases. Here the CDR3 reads CASSSGQGPPNYGYTF. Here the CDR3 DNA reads TGTGCCAGCTCATCGGGACAGGGACCGCCTAACTATGGCTACACCTTC.

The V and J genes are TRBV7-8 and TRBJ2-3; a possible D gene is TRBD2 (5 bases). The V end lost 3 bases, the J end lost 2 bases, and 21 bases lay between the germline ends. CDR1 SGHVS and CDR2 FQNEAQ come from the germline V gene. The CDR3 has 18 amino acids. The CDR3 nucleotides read TGTGCCAGCAGCTTTTTGCGTTATAGCGCGAACTACACAGATACGCAGTATTTT. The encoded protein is CASSFLRYSANYTDTQYF.

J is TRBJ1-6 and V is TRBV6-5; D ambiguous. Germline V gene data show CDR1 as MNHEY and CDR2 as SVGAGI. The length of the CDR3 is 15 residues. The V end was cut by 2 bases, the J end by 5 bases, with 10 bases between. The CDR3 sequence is CASSYPPGNNSPLHF. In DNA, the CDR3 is TGTGCCAGCAGTTACCCCCCGGGAAATAATTCACCCCTCCACTTT.

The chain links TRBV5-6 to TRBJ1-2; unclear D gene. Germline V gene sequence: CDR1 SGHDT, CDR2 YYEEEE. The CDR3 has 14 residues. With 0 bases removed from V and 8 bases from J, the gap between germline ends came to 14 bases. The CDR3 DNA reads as TGTGCCAGCAGCTTGGGAGCGTTCGCATTGGGCTACACCTTC. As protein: CASSLGAFALGYTF.

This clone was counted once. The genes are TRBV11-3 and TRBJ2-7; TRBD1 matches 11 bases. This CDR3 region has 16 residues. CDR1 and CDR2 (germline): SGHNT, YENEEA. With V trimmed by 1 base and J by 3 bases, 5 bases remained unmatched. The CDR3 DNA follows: TGTGCCAGCAGCTTAGGGAGGACAGGGGGCGGCTACGAGCAGTACTTC. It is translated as CASSLGRTGGGYEQYF.

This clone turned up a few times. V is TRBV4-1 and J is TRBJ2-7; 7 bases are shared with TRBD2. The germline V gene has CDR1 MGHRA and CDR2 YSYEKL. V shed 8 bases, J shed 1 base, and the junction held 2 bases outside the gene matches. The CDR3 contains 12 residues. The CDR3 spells CASAGVSYEQYF. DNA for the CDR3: TGCGCCAGCGCGGGGGTTTCCTACGAGCAGTACTTC.

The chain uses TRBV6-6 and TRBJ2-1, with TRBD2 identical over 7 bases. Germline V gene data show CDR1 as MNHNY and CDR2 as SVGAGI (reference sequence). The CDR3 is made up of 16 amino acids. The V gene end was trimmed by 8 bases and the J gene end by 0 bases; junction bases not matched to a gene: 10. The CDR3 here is CASGGLRGTSYNEQFF. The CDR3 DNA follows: TGTGCCAGCGGGGGGTTGCGGGGGACCTCCTACAATGAGCAGTTCTTC.

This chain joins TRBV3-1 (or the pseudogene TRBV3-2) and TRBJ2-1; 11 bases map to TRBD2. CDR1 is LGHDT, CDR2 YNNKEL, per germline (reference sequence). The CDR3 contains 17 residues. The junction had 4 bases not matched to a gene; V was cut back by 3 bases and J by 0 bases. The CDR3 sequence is CASSHKLAGVSYNEQFF. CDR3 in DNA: TGTGCCAGCAGCCATAAACTAGCGGGGGTCTCCTACAATGAGCAGTTCTTC.

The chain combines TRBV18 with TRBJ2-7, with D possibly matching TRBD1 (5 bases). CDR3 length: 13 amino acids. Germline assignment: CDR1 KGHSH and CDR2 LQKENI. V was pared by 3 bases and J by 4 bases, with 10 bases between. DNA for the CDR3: TGTGCCAGCTCACCGTCAGGGAAATACGAGCAGTACGTC. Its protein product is CASSPSGKYEQYV.

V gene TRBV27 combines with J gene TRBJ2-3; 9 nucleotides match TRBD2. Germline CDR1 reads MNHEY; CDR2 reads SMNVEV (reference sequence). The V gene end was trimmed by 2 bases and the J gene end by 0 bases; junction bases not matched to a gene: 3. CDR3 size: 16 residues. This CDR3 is CASSLELAGSTDTQYF. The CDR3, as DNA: TGTGCCAGCAGTTTAGAGCTAGCGGGGAGCACAGATACGCAGTATTTT.

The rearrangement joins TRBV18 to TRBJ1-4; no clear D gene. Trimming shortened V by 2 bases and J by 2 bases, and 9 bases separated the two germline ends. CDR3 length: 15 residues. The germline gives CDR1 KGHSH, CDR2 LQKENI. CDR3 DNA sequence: TGTGCCAGCTCACCATTCCAGGTGACTAATGAAAAACTGTTTTTT. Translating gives CASSPFQVTNEKLFF.

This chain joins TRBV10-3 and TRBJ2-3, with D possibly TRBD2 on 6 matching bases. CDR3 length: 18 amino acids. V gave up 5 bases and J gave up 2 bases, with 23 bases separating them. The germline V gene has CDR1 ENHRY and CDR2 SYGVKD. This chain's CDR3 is CAISQMWRVDGDTDTQYF. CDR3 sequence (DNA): TGTGCCATCAGTCAAATGTGGAGGGTTGATGGGGACACAGATACGCAGTATTTT.

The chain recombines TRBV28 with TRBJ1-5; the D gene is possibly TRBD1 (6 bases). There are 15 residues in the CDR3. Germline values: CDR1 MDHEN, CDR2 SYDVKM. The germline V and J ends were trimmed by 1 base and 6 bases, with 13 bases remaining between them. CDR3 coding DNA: TGTGCCAGCAGTTTATTCAGGGGAGAGAGTCAGCCCCAGCATTTT. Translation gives CASSLFRGESQPQHF.

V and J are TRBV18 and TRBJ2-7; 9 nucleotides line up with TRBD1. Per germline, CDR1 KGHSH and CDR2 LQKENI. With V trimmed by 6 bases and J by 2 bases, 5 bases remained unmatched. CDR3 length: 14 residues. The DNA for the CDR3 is TGTGCCAGCTCGGCCGGACAGGGGACCTACGAGCAGTACGTC. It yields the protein CASSAGQGTYEQYV.

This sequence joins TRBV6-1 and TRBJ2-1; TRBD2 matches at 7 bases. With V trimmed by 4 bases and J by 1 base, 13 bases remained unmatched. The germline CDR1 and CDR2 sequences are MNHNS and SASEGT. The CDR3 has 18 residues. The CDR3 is CASSASGQTLGSYNEQFF. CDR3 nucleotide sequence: TGTGCCAGCAGTGCTAGCGGCCAAACGTTAGGTTCCTACAATGAGCAGTTCTTC.